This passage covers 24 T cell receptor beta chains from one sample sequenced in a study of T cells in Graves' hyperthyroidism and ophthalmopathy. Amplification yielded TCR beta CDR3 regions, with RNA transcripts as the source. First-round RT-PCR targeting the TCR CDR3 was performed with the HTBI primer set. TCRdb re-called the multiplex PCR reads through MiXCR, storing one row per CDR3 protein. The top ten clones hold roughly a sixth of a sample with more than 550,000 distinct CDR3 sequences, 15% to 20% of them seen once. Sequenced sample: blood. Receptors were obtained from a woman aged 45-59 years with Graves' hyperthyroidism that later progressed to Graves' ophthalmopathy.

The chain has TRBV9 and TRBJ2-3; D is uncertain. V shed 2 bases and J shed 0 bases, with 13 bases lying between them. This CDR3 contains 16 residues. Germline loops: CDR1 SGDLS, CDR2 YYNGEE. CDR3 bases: TGTGCCAGCAGCGTTTTATCATCGCCTAGCACAGATACGCAGTATTTT. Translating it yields CASSVLSSPSTDTQYF.

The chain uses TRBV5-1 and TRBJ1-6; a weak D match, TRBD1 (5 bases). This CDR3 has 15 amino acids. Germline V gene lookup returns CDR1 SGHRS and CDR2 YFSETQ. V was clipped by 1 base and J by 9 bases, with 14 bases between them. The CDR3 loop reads CASSLSTDRASPLHF. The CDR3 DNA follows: TGCGCCAGCAGCTTGTCGACCGACAGAGCTTCACCCCTCCACTTT.

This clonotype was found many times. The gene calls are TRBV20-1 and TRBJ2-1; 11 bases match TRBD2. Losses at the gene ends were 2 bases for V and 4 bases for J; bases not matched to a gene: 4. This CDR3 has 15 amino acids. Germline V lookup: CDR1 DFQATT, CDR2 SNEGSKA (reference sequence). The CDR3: CSARSSGGGYNEQFF. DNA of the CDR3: TGCAGTGCTAGAAGTAGCGGGGGGGGATACAATGAGCAGTTCTTC.

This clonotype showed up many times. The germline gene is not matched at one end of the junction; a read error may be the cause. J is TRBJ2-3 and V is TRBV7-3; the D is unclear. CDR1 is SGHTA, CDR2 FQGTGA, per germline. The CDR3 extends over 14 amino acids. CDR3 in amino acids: CASSLMTSPDTQYF. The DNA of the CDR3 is TGTGCCAGCAGCTTAATGACTTCCCCAGACACGCAGTATTTT.

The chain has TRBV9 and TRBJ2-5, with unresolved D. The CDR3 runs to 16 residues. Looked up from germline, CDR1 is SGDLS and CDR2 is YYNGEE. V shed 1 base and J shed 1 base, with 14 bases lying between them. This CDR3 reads CASSVTPRGLQETQYF. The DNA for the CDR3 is TGTGCCAGCAGCGTAACTCCTCGAGGCCTCCAAGAGACCCAGTACTTC. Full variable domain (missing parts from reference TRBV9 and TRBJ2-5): DSGVTQTPKHLITATGQRVTLRCSPRSGDLSVYWYQQSLDQGLQFLIQYYNGEERAKGNILERFSAQQFPDLHSELNLSSLELGDSALYFCASSVTPRGLQETQYFGPGTRLLVL.

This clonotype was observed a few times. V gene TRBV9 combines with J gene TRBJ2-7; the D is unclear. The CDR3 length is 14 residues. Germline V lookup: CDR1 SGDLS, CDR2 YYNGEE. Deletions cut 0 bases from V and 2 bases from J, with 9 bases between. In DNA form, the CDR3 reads TGTGCCAGCAGCGTAGACGGCAGAACCTACGAGCAGTACTTC. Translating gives CASSVDGRTYEQYF.

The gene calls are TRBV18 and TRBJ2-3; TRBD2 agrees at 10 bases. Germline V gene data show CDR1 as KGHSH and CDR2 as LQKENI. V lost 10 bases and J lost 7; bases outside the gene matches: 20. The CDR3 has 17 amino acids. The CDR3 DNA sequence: TGTGCCACACCCCGAATGGAAGCGGGGGGGTCGGGGAATACGCAGTATTTT. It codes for CATPRMEAGGSGNTQYF.

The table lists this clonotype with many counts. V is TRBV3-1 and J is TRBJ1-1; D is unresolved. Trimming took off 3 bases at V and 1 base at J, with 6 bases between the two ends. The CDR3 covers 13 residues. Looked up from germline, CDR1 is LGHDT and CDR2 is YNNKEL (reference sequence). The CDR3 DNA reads TGTGCCAGCAGCCATGAAACGAACACTGAAGCTTTCTTT. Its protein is CASSHETNTEAFF.

Here the CDR3 reads CSVRRNQETQYF. Here the CDR3 DNA reads TGCAGCGTTCGACGGAATCAAGAGACCCAGTACTTC. V usage is TRBV29-1 and J usage is TRBJ2-5; D is unresolved. This CDR3 is built from 12 residues. Per the germline V gene, CDR1 is SQVTM and CDR2 is ANQGSEA. V lost 5 bases and J 2 bases, leaving 9 bases between the germline ends.

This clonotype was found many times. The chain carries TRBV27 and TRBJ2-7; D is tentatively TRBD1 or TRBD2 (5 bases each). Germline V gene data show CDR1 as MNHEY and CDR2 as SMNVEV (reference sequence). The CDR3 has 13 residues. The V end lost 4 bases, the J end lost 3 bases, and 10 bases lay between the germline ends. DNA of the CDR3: TGTGCCAGCAGTTACGGGGACCTCTACGAGCAGTACTTC. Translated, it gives CASSYGDLYEQYF.

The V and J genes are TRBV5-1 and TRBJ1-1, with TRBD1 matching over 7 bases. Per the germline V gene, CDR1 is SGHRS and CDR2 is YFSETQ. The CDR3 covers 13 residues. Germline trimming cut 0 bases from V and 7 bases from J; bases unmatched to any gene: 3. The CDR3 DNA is TGCGCCAGCAGCTTGGAAGGGGGCGGTGAAGCTTTCTTT. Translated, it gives CASSLEGGGEAFF. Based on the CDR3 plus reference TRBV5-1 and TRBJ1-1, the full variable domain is KAGVTQTPRYLIKTRGQQVTLSCSPISGHRSVSWYQQTPGQGLQFLFEYFSETQRNKGNFPGRFSGRQFSNSRSEMNVSTLELGDSALYLCASSLEGGGEAFFGQGTRLTVV.

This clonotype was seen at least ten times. CDR3 amino acids: CASSAKDYGYTF. The CDR3 nucleotides read TGTGCCAGCAGTGCCAAGGATTATGGCTACACCTTC. The chain recombines TRBV2 with TRBJ1-2; D gene ambiguous. The V gene's germline CDR1 is SNHLY and CDR2 FYNNEI. The CDR3 is made up of 12 amino acids. V lost 4 bases and J 5 bases, leaving 8 bases between the germline ends.

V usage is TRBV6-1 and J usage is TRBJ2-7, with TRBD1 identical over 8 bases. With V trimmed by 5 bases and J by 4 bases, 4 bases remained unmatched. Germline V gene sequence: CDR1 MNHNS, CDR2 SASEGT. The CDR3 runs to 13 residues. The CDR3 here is CASSRGQEYEQYF. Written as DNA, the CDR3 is TGTGCCAGCAGTCGGGGACAGGAATACGAGCAGTACTTC.

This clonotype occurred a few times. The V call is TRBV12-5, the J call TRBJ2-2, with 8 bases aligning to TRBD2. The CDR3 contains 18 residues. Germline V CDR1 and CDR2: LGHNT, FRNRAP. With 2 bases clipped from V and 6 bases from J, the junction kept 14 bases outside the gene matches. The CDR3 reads CASGLNYAGGGNSGELFF. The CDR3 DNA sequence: TGTGCTAGTGGTTTGAACTACGCTGGCGGGGGGAATTCCGGGGAGCTGTTTTTT.

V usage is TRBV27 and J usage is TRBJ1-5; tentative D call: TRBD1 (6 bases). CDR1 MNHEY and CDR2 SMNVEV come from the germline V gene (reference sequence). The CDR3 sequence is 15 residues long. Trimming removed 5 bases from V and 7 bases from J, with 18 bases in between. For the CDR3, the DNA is TGTGCCAGCAGTCCGGGGGGGGCAAATTCCCAGCCCCAGCATTTT. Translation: CASSPGGANSQPQHF.

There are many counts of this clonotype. The CDR3 spells CASSSGTHEAFF. For the CDR3, the DNA is TGTGCCAGCAGCTCCGGGACCCATGAAGCTTTCTTT. The chain combines TRBV11-2 with TRBJ1-1; the D gene is possibly TRBD1 (5 bases). CDR1 and CDR2 from the germline V gene are SGHAT and FQNNGV. The CDR3 totals 12 residues. The V end lost 4 bases, the J end lost 7 bases, and 10 bases lay between the germline ends.

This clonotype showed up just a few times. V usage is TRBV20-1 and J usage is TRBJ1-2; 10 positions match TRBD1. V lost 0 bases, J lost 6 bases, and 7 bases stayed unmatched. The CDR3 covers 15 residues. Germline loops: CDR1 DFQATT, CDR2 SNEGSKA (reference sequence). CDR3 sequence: CSARDQTGGLHGYTF. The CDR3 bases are TGCAGTGCTAGAGATCAGACAGGGGGCCTCCATGGCTACACCTTC.

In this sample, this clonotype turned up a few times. CDR3 protein: CASSPLRGAGKNNYGYTF. CDR3 sequence (DNA): TGTGCCAGCAGCCCGCTCCGGGGGGCCGGCAAAAACAACTATGGCTACACCTTC. V usage is TRBV7-9 and J usage is TRBJ1-2, with D perhaps TRBD1 (6 bases). This CDR3 spans 18 amino acids. With 5 bases removed from V and 2 bases from J, the gap between germline ends came to 24 bases. CDR1 is SEHNR and CDR2 is FQNEAQ in the germline V gene (reference sequence).

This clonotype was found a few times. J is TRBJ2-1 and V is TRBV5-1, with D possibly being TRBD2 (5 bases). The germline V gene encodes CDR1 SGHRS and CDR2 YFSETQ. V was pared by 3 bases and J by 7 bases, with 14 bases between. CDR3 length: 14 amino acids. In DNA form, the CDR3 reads TGCGCCAGCAGCTCGGGAACCCGGGGAAATGAGCAGTTCTTC. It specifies CASSSGTRGNEQFF. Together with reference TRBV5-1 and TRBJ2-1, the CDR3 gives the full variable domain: KAGVTQTPRYLIKTRGQQVTLSCSPISGHRSVSWYQQTPGQGLQFLFEYFSETQRNKGNFPGRFSGRQFSNSRSEMNVSTLELGDSALYLCASSSGTRGNEQFFGPGTRLTVL.

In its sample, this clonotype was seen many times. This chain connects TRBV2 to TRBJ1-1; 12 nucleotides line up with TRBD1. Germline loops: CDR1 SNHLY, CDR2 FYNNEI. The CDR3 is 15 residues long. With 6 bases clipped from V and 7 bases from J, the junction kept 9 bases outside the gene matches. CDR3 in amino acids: CASSLKWDRGHEAFF. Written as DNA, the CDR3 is TGTGCCAGCAGCCTAAAGTGGGACAGGGGGCATGAAGCTTTCTTT.

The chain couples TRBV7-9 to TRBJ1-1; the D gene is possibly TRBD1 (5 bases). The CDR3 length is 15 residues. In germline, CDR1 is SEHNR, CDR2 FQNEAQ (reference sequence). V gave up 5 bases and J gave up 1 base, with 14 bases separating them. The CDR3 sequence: CASSHEGTSNTEAFF. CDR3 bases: TGTGCCAGCAGCCACGAGGGGACGTCGAACACTGAAGCTTTCTTT.

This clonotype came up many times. In nucleotides, the CDR3 is TGTGCCAGCATCCTGGGACAGGGCTACGAGCAGTACTTC. This encodes CASILGQGYEQYF. This chain uses TRBV6-1 with TRBJ2-7, with 9 bases lining up with TRBD1. This CDR3 contains 13 residues. Germline V gene data show CDR1 as MNHNS and CDR2 as SASEGT. J was trimmed by 3 bases and V by 7 bases; bases with no gene match: 4.

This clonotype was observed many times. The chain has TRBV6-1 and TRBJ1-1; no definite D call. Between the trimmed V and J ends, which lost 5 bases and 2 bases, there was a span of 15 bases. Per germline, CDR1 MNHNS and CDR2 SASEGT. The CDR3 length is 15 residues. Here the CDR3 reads CASSPSGRGNTEAFF. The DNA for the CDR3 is TGTGCCAGCAGTCCCTCGGGTCGCGGAAACACTGAAGCTTTCTTT.

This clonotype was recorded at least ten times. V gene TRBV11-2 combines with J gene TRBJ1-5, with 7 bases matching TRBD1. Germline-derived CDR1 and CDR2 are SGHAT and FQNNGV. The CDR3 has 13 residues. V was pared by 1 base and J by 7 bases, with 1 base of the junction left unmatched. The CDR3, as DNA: TGTGCCAGCAGCTTAGCGGACAGGCAGCCCCAGCATTTT. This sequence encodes CASSLADRQPQHF. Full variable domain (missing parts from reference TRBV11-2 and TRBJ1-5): EAGVAQSPRYKIIEKRQSVAFWCNPISGHATLYWYQQILGQGPKLLIQFQNNGVVDDSQLPKDRFSAERLKGVDSTLKIQPAKLEDSAVYLCASSLADRQPQHFGDGTRLSIL.